These T cell receptor beta chains were read from a single sample in a study of cytomegalovirus exposure and HLA in healthy donors. TCRdb's table, derived via immunoSEQ multiplex PCR, lists solely in-frame clones and lacks some. The sample records under 250,000 clones, about three quarters being singletons. The material sequenced was PBMCs. These receptors all come from a boy younger than 18 in good health and CMV-seronegative. CDR3s leave out the opening cysteine and the closing phenylalanine or tryptophan.

V gene	CDR3 length	J gene	CDR3 protein
TRBV5-1	12	TRBJ1-2	ASSSGTGDYGYT
TRBV5-1	14	TRBJ2-1	ASSSSSVSSYNEQF
TRBV5-1	11	TRBJ2-5	ASSDREKETQY
TRBV2	13	TRBJ1-2	ASSRGRTDTYGYT
TRBV29-1	12	TRBJ1-1	SVPRTGGKGEAF
TRBV2	12	TRBJ1-4	ASIRGRANEKLF
TRBV10-2	12	TRBJ1-2	ASKGDREVDGYT
TRBV7-2	11	TRBJ1-2	ASSAPPEVLST
TRBV11-2	15	TRBJ2-6	ASSTYRGESGANVLT
TRBV6-1	13	TRBJ2-3	ASRGGTSGGDTQY
TRBV29-1	12	TRBJ2-7	SVAPGQGRYEQY
TRBV13	13	TRBJ2-7	ASSLGLAPTYEQY
TRBV19	12	TRBJ2-7	ASSISGKSYEQY
TRBV29-1	12	TRBJ1-2	STAGAQTNYGYT
TRBV7-2	13	TRBJ1-1	ASSFGSQGATEAF
TRBV11-1	13	TRBJ2-7	ASSLNVPEDYEQY